The clone carrying this T cell receptor (beta chain) was seen once. The germline V gene encodes CDR1 GTSNPN and CDR2 SVGIG (reference sequence). Trimming removed 1 base from V and 8 bases from J, with 8 bases in between. CDR3 length: 11 amino acids. These data belong to a study of CD8 T cells in Susac syndrome. With random hexamers, roughly 0.5 to 1 ug RNA was reverse transcribed. An immunoSEQ multiplex PCR generated amplified TCR beta CDR3 products spanning 54 Vbeta and 13 Jbeta. TCRdb re-derived calls from the immunoSEQ multiplex PCR reads in MiXCR, one entry per CDR3 protein. The profile shows hundreds of thousands of distinct CDR3 sequences, around nine tenths of them singletons. Sequencing targeted TCR beta in blood CD8+ and CD4+ T cells.

The clonotype originates from a human donor with multiple sclerosis. Material: CD8+ T cells from PBMCs. The chain recombines TRBV30 with TRBJ1-2; unclear D gene. Written as DNA, the CDR3 is TGTGCCTGGAGTGGCGGAGTGGGCTACACCTTC. It translates to CAWSGGVGYTF. Full variable domain (missing parts from reference TRBV30 and TRBJ1-2): SQTIHQWPATLVQPVGSPLSLECTVEGTSNPNLYWYRQAAGRGLQLLFYSVGIGQISSEVPQNLSASRPQDRQFILSSKKLLLSDSGFYLCAWSGGVGYTFGSGTRLTVV.